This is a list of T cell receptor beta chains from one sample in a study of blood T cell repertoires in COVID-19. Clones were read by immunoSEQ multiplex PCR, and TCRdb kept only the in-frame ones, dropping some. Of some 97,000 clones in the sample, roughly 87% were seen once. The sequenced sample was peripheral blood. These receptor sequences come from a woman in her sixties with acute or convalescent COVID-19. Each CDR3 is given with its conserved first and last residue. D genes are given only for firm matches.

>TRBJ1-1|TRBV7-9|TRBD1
CASRWTGVNTEAFF
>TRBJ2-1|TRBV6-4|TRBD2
CAGPGKRESNEQFF
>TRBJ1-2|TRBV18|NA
CASSSGGSNYGYTF
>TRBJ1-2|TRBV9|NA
CASSVAAANYGYTF
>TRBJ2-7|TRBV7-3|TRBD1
CASSPGTGGEQYF
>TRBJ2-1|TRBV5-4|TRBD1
CASSPRGDRAYNEQFF
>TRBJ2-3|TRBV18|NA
CASSPGHRGDTQYF
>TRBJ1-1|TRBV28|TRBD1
CASSSTPGQPEAFF
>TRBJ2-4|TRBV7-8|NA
CASSLSSGNIQYF
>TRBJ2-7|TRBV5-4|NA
CASSFSSSGSEQYF
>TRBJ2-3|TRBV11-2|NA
CASSITDISTDTQYF
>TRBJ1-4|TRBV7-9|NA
CASSVDTYEKLFF
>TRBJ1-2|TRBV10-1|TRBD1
CASSVWDRGYGYTF
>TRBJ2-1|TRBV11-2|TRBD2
CASSFRGLAGAGNEQFF
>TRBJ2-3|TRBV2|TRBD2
CASSEEASGISDTQYF
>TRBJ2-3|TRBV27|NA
CASRINSLGRTDTQYF
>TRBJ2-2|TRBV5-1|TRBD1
CASSLAGTGATGELFF
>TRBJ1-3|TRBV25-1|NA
CASSETGHLSGNTIYF
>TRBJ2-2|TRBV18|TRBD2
CASSPAGANTGELFF
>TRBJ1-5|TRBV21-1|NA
CASSASDQPQHF
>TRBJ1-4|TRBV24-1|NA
CATSDRNSEKLFF
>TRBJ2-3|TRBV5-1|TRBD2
CASSWGLGGGTPSTDTQYF
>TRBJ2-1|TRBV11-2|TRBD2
CASSLTGGLNNEQFF
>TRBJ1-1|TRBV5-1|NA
CASSFRMNTEAFF
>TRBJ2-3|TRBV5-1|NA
CASSGQGGDTQYF
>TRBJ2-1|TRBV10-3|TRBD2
CAISTSGTYNEQFF
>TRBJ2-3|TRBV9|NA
CASSSLGGGSPDTQYF
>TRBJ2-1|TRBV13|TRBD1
CASSSILGQVKGSSYNEQFF
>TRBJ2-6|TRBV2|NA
CASRDSSGANVLTF
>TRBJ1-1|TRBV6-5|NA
CASSSRGGTEAFF
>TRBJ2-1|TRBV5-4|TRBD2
CASSVSGSGYNEQFF
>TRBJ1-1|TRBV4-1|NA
CASSEVQGNTEAFF
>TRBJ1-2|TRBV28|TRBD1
CASSSGQEPYGYTF
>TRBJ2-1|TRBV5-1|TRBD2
CASSLGTSGRVGEQFF
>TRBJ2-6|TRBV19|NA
CASTGAPGGIVSSGANVLTF
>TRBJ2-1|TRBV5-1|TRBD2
CASSLGGSLSSYNEQFF
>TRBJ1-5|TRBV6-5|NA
CASRAGGSNQPQHF
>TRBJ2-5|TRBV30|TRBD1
CAWSVQDRETQYF